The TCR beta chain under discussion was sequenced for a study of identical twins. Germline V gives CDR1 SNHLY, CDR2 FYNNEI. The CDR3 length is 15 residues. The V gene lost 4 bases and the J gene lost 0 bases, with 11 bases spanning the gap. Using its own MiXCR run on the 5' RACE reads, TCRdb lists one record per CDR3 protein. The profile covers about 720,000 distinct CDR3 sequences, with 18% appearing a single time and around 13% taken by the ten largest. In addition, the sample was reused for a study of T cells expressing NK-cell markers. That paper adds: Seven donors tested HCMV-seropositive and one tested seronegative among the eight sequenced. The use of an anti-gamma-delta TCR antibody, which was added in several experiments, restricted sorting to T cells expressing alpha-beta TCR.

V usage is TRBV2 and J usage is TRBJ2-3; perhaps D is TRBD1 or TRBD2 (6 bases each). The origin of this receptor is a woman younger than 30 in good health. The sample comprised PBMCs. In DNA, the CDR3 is TGTGCCAGCAGTGCACCGGGGGCGAGCACAGATACGCAGTATTTT. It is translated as CASSAPGASTDTQYF.